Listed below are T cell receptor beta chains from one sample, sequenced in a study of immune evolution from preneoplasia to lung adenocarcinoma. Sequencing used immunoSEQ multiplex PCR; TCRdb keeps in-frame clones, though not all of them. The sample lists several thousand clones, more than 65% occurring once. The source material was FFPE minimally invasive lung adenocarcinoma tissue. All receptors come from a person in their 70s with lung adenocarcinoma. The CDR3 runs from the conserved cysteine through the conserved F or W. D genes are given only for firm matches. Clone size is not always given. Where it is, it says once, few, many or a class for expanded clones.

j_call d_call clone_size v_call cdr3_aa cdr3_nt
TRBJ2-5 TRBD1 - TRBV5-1 CASSLEGAGGETQYF TGCGCCAGCAGCTTGGAGGGGGCAGGTGGAGAGACCCAGTACTTC
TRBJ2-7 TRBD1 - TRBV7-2 CASSLAGAGGEQYF TGTGCCAGCAGCTTAGCGGGGGCAGGGGGCGAGCAGTACTTC
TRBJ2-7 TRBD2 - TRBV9 CASSQSRPGGGIPYEQYF TGTGCCAGCAGCCAGAGCCGGCCGGGCGGGGGGATTCCCTACGAGCAGTACTTC
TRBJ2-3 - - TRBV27 CASSFGTWSSTDTQYF TGTGCCAGCAGTTTTGGGACTTGGTCTAGCACAGATACGCAGTATTTT
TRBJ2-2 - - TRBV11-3 CASSTNQGRVSAGELFF TGTGCCAGCAGCACCAACCAGGGGAGAGTTTCGGCCGGGGAGCTGTTTTTT
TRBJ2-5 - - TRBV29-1 CSVEARAQETQYF TGCAGCGTTGAAGCCAGGGCCCAAGAGACCCAGTACTTC
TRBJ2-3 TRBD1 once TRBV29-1 CSVVGTEDTQYF TGCAGCGTTGTGGGGACAGAAGATACGCAGTATTTT
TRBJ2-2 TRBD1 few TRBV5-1 CASSTPGTGSTGELFF TGCGCCAGCAGCACCCCCGGGACAGGGTCCACCGGGGAGCTGTTTTTT
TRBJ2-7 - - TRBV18 CASSPPGIHYEQYF TGTGCCAGCTCACCACCGGGGATACACTACGAGCAGTACTTC
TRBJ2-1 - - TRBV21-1 CVSSSTGLAGENEQFF TGTGTCAGCAGCTCTACGGGACTAGCGGGAGAAAATGAGCAGTTCTTC
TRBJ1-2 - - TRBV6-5 CASSSPGAHGYTF TGTGCCAGCAGTTCCCCGGGGGCGCATGGCTACACCTTC
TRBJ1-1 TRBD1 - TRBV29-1 CSAVGQGGLWAEAFF TGCAGCGCCGTAGGACAGGGGGGACTTTGGGCTGAAGCTTTCTTT
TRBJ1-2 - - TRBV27 CASSLTRTDGYTF TGTGCCAGCAGTCTAACCCGGACAGATGGCTACACCTTC
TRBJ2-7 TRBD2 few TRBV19 CASRSSGRINEQYF TGTGCCAGTAGATCCAGCGGGAGAATTAACGAGCAGTACTTC
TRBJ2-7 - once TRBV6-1 CASSETQDYEQYF TGTGCCAGCAGTGAAACACAGGACTACGAGCAGTACTTC
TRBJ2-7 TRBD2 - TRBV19 CASSLTGLAETSYEQYF TGTGCCAGTAGCCTCACTGGACTAGCGGAGACCTCCTACGAGCAGTACTTC
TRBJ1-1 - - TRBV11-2 CASSLARSYTEAFF TGTGCCAGCAGCTTAGCTCGGAGCTACACTGAAGCTTTCTTT
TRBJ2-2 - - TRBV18 CASSPRYEPNTGELFF TGTGCCAGCTCCCCGCGTTATGAACCGAACACCGGGGAGCTGTTTTTT
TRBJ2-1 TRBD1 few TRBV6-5 CASSPDRMLRNEQFF TGTGCCAGCAGCCCGGACAGGATGTTGAGAAATGAGCAGTTCTTC
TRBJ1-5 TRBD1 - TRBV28 CASSFRGSQHF TGTGCCAGCAGTTTCAGGGGGTCCCAGCATTTT
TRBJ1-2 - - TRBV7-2 CASTASGAGDGYTF TGTGCCAGCACCGCGTCAGGGGCGGGGGATGGCTACACCTTC
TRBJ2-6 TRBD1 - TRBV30 CAWNLGQGAGANVLTF TGTGCCTGGAATTTGGGACAGGGGGCTGGGGCCAACGTCCTGACTTTC
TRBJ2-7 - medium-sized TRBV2 CASSERTYEQYF TGTGCCAGCAGTGAACGGACCTACGAGCAGTACTTC
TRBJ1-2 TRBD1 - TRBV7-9 CASSLMGQASSTF TGTGCCAGCAGCTTAATGGGACAGGCATCGTCCACCTTC
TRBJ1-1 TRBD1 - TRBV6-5 CASSRKGARAEAFF TGTGCCAGCAGTAGGAAGGGGGCGCGGGCTGAAGCTTTCTTT
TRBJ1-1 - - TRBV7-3 CASSLLAHTEAFF TGTGCCAGCAGCTTACTGGCTCACACTGAAGCTTTCTTT
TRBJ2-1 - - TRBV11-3 CASSLETRTEQFF TGTGCCAGCAGCTTGGAGACTAGGACTGAGCAGTTCTTC
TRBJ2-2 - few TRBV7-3 CASSPSGTNTGELFF TGTGCCAGCAGCCCATCCGGGACGAACACCGGGGAGCTGTTTTTT